Described below is a single T cell receptor (beta chain) sequence and its context. Its antigen is undetermined. Germline loops: CDR1 MDHEN, CDR2 SYDVKM. The V gene end was trimmed by 5 bases and the J gene end by 8 bases; junction bases not matched to a gene: 7. The CDR3 consists of 13 residues. The source of the sample is a study of graft-versus-host responses after intestinal transplantation. For the study at large: Transplant types were multivisceral, liver-intestinal, or isolated intestinal. Every recipient underwent anti-thymocyte globulin induction, then tacrolimus and steroids for approximately three years. Study findings and constraints: Elevated graft-versus-host to host-versus-graft clonal ratios in allografts were recorded for patients with graft-donor T cell macrochimerism.

The table came from immunoSEQ multiplex PCR; TCRdb's copy has only in-frame clones and leaves some out. The sample records approximately 14,000 clones, more than 75% being singletons. Post-transplant marrow derived from the posterior iliac crest or another site. Specimen: bone marrow, collected roughly 120 days after intestinal transplantation. The chain links TRBV28 to TRBJ1-2; 8 bases are a match to TRBD1. This clonotype was obtained from a human patient who received an intestinal transplant, so some T cells may come from the graft donor. CDR3 DNA sequence: TGTGCCAGCAGTCCAGGGACAGGCGACGGCTACACCTTC. Protein sequence: CASSPGTGDGYTF.